Listed below are T cell receptor beta chains from one sample, sequenced in a study of T cell changes during pregnancy in multiple sclerosis. TCRdb's table, derived via immunoSEQ multiplex PCR, lists solely in-frame clones and lacks some. The table records 30,000 or so clones, roughly nine tenths of them present only once. This sample comprised CD8+ T cells from peripheral blood mononuclear cells, obtained in the second trimester of pregnancy. The source of these receptors is a female donor in good health, enrolled as a control in a pregnancy study. Each CDR3 is given with its conserved first and last residue. The D gene is left open where the match is weak. Only some rows state a clone size, as once, few, many or a class for expanded clones.

>.|.|TRBJ1-6|TRBV4-3
TGCGCCAGCAGCCAAGATGCGGGTTATAGCTCCTATAATTCACCCCTCCACTTT
CASSQDAGYSSYNSPLHF
>.|.|TRBJ1-5|TRBV27
TGTGCCAGCAGTCCATTAAGCGGATGGGGCAATCAGCCCCAGCATTTT
CASSPLSGWGNQPQHF
>few|.|TRBJ1-1|TRBV18
TGTGCCAGCTCACCAGGAGTGATGAACACTGAAGCTTTCTTT
CASSPGVMNTEAFF
>.|.|TRBJ2-2|TRBV5-6
TGTGCCACCAAGCCTGGGCTAGCGACCGGGGAGCTGTTTTTT
CATKPGLATGELFF
>.|.|TRBJ1-3|TRBV30
TGTGCCTGGACCCCGGGAGGGGCTGGAAACACCATATATTTT
CAWTPGGAGNTIYF
>.|TRBD1|TRBJ1-2|TRBV6-6
TGTGCCAGCAGGCAGACAGGGAATGATGGCTACACCTTC
CASRQTGNDGYTF
>.|.|TRBJ1-1|TRBV12-5
TGTGCTAGTGGCCCCGGTTCTGAAGCTTTCTTT
CASGPGSEAFF
>.|.|TRBJ2-5|TRBV7-7
TGTGCCAGCAGCTTAGTCGGGACTTCCAAAGAGACCCAGTACTTC
CASSLVGTSKETQYF
>once|TRBD1|TRBJ1-4|TRBV9
TGTGCCAGCAGCGGGCCGGCGAAAGGGGGCCATGAAAAACTGTTTTTT
CASSGPAKGGHEKLFF
>.|.|TRBJ2-1|TRBV4-3
TGCGCCAGCAGCCAAGGGACGTCGAGGGGGTATGAGCAGTTCTTC
CASSQGTSRGYEQFF
>.|.|TRBJ2-2|TRBV5-6
TGTGCCAGCAGCCCCAGCGGTTTCGCCGCCGGGGAGCTGTTTTTT
CASSPSGFAAGELFF
>.|.|TRBJ1-3|TRBV7-2
TGTGCCAGCAGCTTAGGTCGCAGCTCTGGAAACACCATATATTTT
CASSLGRSSGNTIYF
>once|.|TRBJ1-1|TRBV5-6
TGTGCCAGCAGCCCGGGGCGGGGCACCCAGGAAGCTTTCTTT
CASSPGRGTQEAFF
>.|TRBD1|TRBJ2-7|TRBV27
TGTGCCAGCAGTCCAGGACAGGCGCTGAGGGAGCAGTACTTC
CASSPGQALREQYF
>.|TRBD1|TRBJ1-5|TRBV2
TGTGCCAGCAGCACCGGGACAGGGGGCTATCAGCCCCAGCATTTT
CASSTGTGGYQPQHF
>.|TRBD2|TRBJ2-5|TRBV7-9
TGTGCCAGCAGCCGGTTAAGCGGGGGGCCGTACGAGACCCAGTACTTC
CASSRLSGGPYETQYF
>.|.|TRBJ2-7|TRBV30
TGTGCCTGGAGTCTCGGACAGTCTTCCTACGAGCAGTACTTC
CAWSLGQSSYEQYF
>.|.|TRBJ1-1|TRBV15
TGTGCCACCAGCATGGGGGGGGAAGCTTTCTTT
CATSMGGEAFF
>.|.|TRBJ2-7|TRBV5-1
TGCGCCAGCAGCTTGGTCGGCTACGAGCAGTACTTC
CASSLVGYEQYF